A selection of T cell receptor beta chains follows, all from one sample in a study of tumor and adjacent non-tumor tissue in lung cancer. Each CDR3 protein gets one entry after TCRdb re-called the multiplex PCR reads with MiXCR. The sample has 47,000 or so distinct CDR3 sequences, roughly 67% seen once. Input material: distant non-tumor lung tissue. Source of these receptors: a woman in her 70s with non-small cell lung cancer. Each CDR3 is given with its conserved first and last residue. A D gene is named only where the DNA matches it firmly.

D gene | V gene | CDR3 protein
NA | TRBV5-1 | CANSLPQGLTDTQYF
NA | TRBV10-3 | CAISEYRAESHEQFF
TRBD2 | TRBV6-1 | CASSEGQPGLAGADEQFF
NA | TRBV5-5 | CAGRKTVSSADTQYF
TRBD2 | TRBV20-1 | CSADGGVDLYEQYF
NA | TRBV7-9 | CASSSPRGGNKQFF
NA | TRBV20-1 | CSARDHSGYEQFF
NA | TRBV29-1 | CSVKRLGINEQFF
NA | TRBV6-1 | CASSDQQGYEQFF
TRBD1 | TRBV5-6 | CASSWGQGGFGANILIF
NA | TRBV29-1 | CGVEGGTDTQFF
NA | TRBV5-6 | CTSRGRIRNIQYF
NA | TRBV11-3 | CASSRHQLTSNTGGPFF
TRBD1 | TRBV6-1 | CVSSTGTGSLRRYF
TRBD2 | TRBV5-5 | CANSFSLAGANEQYF
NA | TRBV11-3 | CASSFGSQGTHYF
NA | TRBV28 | CANSPDDLRDYNEQFF
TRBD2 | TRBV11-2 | CASSPSGGSSYNEQFF
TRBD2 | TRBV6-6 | CASSYGLAGYNEQFF
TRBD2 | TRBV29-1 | CSIALAGGYEQYF
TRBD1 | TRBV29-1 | CSVGQGVPTCEQYF
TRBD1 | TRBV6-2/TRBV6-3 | CASSSSTGGAGTQYF
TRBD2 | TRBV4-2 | CASIPEAGLASYNEQFF
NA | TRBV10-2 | CASSGWSTLSTEAFF
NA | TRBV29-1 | CSVRGGGRVTNEQFF
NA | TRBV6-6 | CASSYRREPRDSPLHF
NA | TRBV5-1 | CASSMAAGMGTEAFF
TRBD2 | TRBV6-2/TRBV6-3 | CASNARLAGPQETKYF
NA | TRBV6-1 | CAGSEFAEAFF
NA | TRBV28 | CASTLGGSTDTQHF
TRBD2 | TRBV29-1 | CSVEDPSGRSGGGLFF
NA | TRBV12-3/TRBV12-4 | CASSLGSGGVNEQYF
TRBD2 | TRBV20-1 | CSATPPGLEVNEQFF
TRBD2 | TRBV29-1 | CSVESTSGETQYF
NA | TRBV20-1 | CSARDTHSSSGNTIYF
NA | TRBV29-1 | CSVQSARTSQDDTAFF